A selection of T cell receptor beta chains follows, all from one sample in a study of CD4 T cells in relation to SARS-CoV-2 and coronaviruses. The data were produced by immunoSEQ multiplex PCR, yet TCRdb's version contains in-frame clones alone and is incomplete. The profile shows around 41,000 clones, 84% of them singletons. Their antigen targets remain unknown. Input material: naive CD4+ T cells from PBMCs, cultured in vitro. These receptors came from an adult with COVID-19. The conserved cysteine and the conserved F or W are not part of the CDR3 here. Clone size is given for some rows only: seen once, a few or many times, or a class if the clone is expanded.

once TRBV6-5 ASSWGGRAF
. TRBV27 ASSFFGRVNTGELF
. TRBV7-9 ASSSWDRSQETQY
. TRBV25-1 ASIGSGRAPDTQY
. TRBV6-2/TRBV6-3 ASSSSGKNEQY
. TRBV14 ASSLRETQY
. TRBV6-6 ASSILLSDTQY
few TRBV25-1 ASSDAQGIGQPQH
. TRBV18 ASSPPASTDTQY
once TRBV7-2 ASTHLPGLTGNTIY
. TRBV28 ASNSDSGVGVSYNEQF
few TRBV30 AWAKGWGTEAF
. TRBV30 AWSAVIGLARYEQY
. TRBV7-2 ASSLVLAGQETQY
. TRBV7-2 ASSPWTSSVGEQY
. TRBV19 ASSDPRRALRPDTQY
. TRBV13 ASSLGSRLHPNTEAF